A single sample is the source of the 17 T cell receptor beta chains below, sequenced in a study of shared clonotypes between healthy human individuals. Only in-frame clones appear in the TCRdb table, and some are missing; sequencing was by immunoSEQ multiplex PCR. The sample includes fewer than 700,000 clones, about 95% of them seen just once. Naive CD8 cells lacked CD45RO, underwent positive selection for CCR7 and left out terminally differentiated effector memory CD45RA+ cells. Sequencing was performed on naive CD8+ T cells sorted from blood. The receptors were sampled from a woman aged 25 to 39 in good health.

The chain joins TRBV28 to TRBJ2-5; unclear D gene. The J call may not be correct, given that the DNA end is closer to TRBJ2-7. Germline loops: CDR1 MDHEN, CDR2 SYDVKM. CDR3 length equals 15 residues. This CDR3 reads CASSFLTLSSYEQYF. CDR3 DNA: TGTGCCAGCAGTTTTCTTACTTTATCCTCCTACGAGCAGTACTTC.

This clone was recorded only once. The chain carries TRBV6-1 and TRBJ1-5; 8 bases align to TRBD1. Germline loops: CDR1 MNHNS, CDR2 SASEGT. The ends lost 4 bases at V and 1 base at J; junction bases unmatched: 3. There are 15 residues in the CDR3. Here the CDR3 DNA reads TGTGCCAGCAGTGCGGGACAGGTGAGCAATCAGCCCCAGCATTTT. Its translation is CASSAGQVSNQPQHF.

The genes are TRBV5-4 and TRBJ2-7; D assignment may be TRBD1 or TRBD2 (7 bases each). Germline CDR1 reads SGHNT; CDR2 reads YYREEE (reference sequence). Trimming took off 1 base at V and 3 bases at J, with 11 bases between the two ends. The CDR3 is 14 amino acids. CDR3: CASSLTGEGYEQYF. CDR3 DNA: TGTGCCAGCAGCTTGACAGGGGAGGGCTACGAGCAGTACTTC.

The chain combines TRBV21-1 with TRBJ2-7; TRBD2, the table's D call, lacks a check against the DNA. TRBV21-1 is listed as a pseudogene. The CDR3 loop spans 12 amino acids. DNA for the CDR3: TGTGCCGGCCCGGGATTGGGTTACGAGCAGTACTTC. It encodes CAGPGLGYEQYF.

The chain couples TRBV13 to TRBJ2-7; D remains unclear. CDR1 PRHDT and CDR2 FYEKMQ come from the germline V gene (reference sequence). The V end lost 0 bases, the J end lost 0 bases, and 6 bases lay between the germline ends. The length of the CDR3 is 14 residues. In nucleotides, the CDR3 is TGTGCCAGCAGCTTAGGCGCGTCCTCCTACGAGCAGTACTTC. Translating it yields CASSLGASSYEQYF.

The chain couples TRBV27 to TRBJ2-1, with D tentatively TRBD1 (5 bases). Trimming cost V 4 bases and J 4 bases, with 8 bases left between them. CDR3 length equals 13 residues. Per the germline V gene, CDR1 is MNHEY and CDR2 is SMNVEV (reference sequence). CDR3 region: CASSSTVYNEQFF. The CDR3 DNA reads TGTGCCAGCAGTTCGACAGTTTACAATGAGCAGTTCTTC.

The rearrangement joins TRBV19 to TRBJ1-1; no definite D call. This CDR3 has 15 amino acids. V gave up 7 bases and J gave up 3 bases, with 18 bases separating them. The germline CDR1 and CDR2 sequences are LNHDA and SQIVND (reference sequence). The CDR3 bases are TGTGCCAGTACCTTCCCCGGGAATGGGTACACTGAAGCTTTCTTT. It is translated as CASTFPGNGYTEAFF.

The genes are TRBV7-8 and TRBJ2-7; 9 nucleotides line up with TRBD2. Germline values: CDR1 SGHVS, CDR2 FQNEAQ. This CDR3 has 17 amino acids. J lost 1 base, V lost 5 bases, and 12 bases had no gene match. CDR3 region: CASSDSRVSGSSYEQYF. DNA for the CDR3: TGTGCCAGCAGCGACTCCCGTGTTAGCGGGAGTTCCTACGAGCAGTACTTC.

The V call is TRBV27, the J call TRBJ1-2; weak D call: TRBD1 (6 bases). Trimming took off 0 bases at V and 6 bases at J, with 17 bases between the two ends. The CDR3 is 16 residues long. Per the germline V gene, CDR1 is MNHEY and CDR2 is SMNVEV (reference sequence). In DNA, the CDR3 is TGTGCCAGCAGTTTATCCCGGGGGCTGGGGAAGAATGGCTACACCTTC. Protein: CASSLSRGLGKNGYTF.

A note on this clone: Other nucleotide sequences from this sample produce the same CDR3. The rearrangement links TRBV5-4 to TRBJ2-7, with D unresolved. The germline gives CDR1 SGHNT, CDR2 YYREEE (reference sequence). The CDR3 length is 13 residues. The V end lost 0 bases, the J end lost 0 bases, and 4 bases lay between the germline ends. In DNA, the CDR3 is TGTGCCAGCAGCTTGGGCTCCTCCTACGAGCAGTACTTC. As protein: CASSLGSSYEQYF.

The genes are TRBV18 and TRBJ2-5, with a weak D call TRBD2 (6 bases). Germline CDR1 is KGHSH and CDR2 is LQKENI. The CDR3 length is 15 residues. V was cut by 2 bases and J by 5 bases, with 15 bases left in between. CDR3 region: CASSPWGVVDETQYF. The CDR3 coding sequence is TGTGCCAGCTCACCATGGGGGGTTGTGGACGAGACCCAGTACTTC.

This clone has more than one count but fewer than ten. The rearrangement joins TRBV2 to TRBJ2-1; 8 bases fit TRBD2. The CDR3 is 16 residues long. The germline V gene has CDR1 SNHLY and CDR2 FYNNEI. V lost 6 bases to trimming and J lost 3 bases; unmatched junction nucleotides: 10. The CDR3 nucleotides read TGTGCCAGCAGCGATACCGGGACTAGAGGCTACAATGAGCAGTTCTTC. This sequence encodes CASSDTGTRGYNEQFF.

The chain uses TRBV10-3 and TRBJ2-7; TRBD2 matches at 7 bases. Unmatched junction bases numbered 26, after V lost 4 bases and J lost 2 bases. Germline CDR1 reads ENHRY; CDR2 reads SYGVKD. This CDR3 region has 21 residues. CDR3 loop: CAISVPNAPGLRNEGPYEQYF. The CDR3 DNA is TGTGCCATCAGTGTCCCCAACGCTCCGGGACTAAGGAACGAGGGGCCCTACGAGCAGTACTTC.

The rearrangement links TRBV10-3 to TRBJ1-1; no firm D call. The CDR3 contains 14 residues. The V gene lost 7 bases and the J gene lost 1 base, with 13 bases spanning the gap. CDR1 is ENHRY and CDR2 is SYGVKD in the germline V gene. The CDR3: CAINDLGANTEAFF. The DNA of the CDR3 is TGTGCCATCAATGACCTGGGCGCGAACACTGAAGCTTTCTTT.

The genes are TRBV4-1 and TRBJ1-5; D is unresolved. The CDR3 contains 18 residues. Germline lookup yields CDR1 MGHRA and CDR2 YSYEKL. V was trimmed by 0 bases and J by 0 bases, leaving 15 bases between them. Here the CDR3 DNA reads TGCGCCAGCAGCCAAGATCTGGTCACAAGGGTTAGCAATCAGCCCCAGCATTTT. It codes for CASSQDLVTRVSNQPQHF.

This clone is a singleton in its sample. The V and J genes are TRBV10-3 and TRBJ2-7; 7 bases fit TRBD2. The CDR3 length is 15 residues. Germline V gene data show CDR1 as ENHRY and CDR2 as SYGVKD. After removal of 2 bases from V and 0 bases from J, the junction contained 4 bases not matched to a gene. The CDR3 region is CAISERSGDSYEQYF. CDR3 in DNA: TGTGCCATCAGTGAGAGGAGCGGGGACTCCTACGAGCAGTACTTC.

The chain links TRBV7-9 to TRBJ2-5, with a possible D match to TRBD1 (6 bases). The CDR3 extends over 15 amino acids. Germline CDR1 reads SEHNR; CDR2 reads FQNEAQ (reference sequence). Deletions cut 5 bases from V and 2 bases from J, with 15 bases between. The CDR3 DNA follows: TGTGCCAGCAGCACAAGCAGGGGCCCACAAGAGACCCAGTACTTC. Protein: CASSTSRGPQETQYF.